This TCR beta chain was captured in a study of molecular identifiers for immune sequencing clone quantification (dated by TCRdb to the late 2010s). With regard to the full study: For a replicate experiment, RNA from roughly 20,000 or 100,000 naive CD8 T cells was divided into five aliquots, of which four were sequenced. This methods study used CD8 T cells to benchmark TCR RNA copy counting and molecular-identifier clustering-based TCR repertoire sequencing (MIDCIRS).

Libraries of naive CD8 T cells were built from anywhere between roughly 18,000 and 1,000,000 sorted cells, with 10%, 30% or 50% of the purified RNA used. Naive CD8 T cells were FACS-sorted as CD8+CD4-CCR7+CD45RA+ on a BD FACSAria II into RLT Plus buffer. To test detection sensitivity, Jurkat RNA equal to some 11 TCR copies was added to samples of about 20,000-1,000,000 naive CD8 T cells. CD8 T cells were enriched with RosetteSep CD8+ T Cell Enrichment Cocktail and Ficoll-Paque, followed by ACK red cell lysis. This clonotype came up many times. No cognate antigen has been identified for it. Base qualities were left out, and no much larger clone turns up one base away. The library relied on PCR. The sequencer listed for this sample is Illumina HiSeq 4000. Preparation of bulk TCR libraries followed a previously described approach, with the TCR primers listed in Table S5. Total RNA was purified with the Qiagen AllPrep DNA/RNA kit. Before analysis, reads from multiple sequencing runs of one library were combined. The paper's data handling went like this. Reads were retained only if their TCR constant sequence matched exactly, and those retained reads were trimmed to 150 nt and grouped according to their 12-nt molecular barcodes. Within each barcode group, reads were sub-clustered at a 15% Levenshtein threshold, and quality-weighted consensus sequences were built per RNA molecule. Non-functional sequences were discarded, and so were lower-count sequences lying one edit away from another sequence. Barcode sub-clusters with fewer than 20% of the maximum read count were removed, based on fitting two negative binomial distributions. Starting from the raw public reads, TCRdb applied fastp trimming at Q25, assembled clones with MiXCR and retained in-frame beta chains. Duplicate CDR3 protein sequences are folded into a single record with the most common DNA and genes. Clone size and V and J calls follow TCRdb, not the original study. The sample yields some 650,000 distinct CDR3 sequences; 15% to 20% were counted once. The ten largest clones capture 0.85% of the sample.

V is pruned by 7 bases and J by 4 bases, leaving 10 bases of the junction without a gene match. Taken from cysteine to phenylalanine, the CDR3 has 15 residues. The CDR3 DNA has 45 bases and is translated from base 1. CDR1 and CDR2 are read off the germline V gene as SGHVS and FNYEAQ. Broader findings and caveats from the paper: The naive libraries included spiked-in Jurkat TCR RNA (roughly 9 copies' worth), and this RNA is not part of the donor repertoire. When barcode sub-clustering was left out, chimeric consensus sequences inflated TCR diversity, with chimeras reaching as high as 47%. Spiked-in Jurkat TCR RNA equivalent to a single cell was reported to be detectable even among 800,000 to 1,000,000 naive CD8 T cells. In CMV-specific effector cells, over 99% of molecules were held by clones above 20 RNA copies, whereas under 1% of molecules were held by such clones in naive cells. Modeling gave 3 to 3.5 recovered TCR RNA copies per cell versus around 9.9 by digital PCR, implying approximately 30% capture efficiency. Highly expanded clone sizes could be underestimated because identical TCR molecules may share a barcode.

The sample taken for sequencing was naive CD8+ T cells from blood, with Jurkat cell RNA spiked in. The intended sense of this specimen's cell subset or site label: FACS-sorted CD8+CD4-CCR7+CD45RA+ naive T cells. This TCR derives from a human donor in good health. Some libraries in this study had Jurkat cell RNA spiked in. The chain couples TRBV7-6 to TRBJ2-3; the central 8 bases match TRBD2. The CDR3 reads CASIRYSGKADTQYF. Here is the DNA: TGTGCCAGCATTCGATATAGCGGGAAAGCAGATACGCAGTATTTT.